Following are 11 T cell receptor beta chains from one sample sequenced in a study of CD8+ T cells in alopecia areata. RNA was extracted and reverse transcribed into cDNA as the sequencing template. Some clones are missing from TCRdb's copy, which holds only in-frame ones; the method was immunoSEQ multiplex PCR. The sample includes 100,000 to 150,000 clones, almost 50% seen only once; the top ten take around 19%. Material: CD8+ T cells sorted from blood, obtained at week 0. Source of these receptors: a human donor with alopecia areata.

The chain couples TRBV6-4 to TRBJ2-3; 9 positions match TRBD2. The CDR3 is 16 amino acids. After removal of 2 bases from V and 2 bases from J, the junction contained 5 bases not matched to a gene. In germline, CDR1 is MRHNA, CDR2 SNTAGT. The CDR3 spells CASSDASGEPTDTQYF. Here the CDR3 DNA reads TGTGCCAGCAGTGACGCTAGCGGGGAACCCACAGATACGCAGTATTTT.

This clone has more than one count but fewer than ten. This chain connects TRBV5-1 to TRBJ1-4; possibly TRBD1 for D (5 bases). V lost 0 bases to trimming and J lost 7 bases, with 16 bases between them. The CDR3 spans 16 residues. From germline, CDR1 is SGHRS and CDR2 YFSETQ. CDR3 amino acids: CASSLASGEGGEKLFF. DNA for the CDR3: TGCGCCAGCAGCTTGGCCTCGGGGGAAGGAGGTGAAAAACTGTTTTTT.

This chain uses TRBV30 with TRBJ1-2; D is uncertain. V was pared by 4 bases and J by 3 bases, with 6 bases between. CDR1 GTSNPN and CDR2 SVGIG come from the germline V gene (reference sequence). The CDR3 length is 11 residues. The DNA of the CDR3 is TGTGCCTGGATCCAATACTATGGCTACACCTTC. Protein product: CAWIQYYGYTF.

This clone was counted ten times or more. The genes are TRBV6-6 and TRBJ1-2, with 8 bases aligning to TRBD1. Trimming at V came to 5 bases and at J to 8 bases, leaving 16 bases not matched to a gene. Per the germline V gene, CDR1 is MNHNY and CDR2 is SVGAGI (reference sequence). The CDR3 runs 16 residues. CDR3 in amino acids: CASSPPQTGTGIGYTF. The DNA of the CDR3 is TGTGCCAGCAGTCCGCCCCAAACCGGGACAGGTATCGGCTACACCTTC.

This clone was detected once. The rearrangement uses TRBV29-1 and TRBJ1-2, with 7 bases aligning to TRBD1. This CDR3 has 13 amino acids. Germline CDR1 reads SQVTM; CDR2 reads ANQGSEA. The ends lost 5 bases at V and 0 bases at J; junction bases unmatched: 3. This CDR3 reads CSVQGEPNYGYTF. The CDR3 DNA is TGCAGCGTTCAGGGGGAACCTAACTATGGCTACACCTTC.

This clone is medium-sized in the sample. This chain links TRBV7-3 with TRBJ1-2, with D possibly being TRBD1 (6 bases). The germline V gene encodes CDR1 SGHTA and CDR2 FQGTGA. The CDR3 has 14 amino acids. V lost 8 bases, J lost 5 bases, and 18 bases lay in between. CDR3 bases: TGTGCCAGCTCCCCCGTCGGGGGCGCTTATGGCTACACCTTC. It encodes CASSPVGGAYGYTF.

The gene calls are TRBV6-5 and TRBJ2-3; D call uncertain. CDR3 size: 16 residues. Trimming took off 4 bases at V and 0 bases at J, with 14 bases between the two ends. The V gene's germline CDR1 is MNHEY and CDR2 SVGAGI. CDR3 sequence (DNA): TGTGCCAGCAGTTCTGCTAGGGAAGCTAGCACAGATACGCAGTATTTT. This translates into CASSSAREASTDTQYF.

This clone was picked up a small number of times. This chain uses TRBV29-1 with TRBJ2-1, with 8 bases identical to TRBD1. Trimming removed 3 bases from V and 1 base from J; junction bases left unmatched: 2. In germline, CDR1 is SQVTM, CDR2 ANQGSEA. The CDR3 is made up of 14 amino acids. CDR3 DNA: TGCAGCGTTGAGGACAGGGATTCCTACAATGAGCAGTTCTTC. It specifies CSVEDRDSYNEQFF.

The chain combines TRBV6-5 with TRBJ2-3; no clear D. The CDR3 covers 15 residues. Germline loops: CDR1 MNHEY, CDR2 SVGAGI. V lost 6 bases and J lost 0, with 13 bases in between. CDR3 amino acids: CASSYQMASTDTQYF. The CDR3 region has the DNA TGTGCCAGCAGCTACCAAATGGCTAGCACAGATACGCAGTATTTT.

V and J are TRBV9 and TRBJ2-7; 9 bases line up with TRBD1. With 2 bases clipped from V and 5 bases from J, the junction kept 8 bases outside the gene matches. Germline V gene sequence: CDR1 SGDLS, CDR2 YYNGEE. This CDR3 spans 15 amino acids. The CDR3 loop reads CASSVRYGTGNEQYF. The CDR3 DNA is TGTGCCAGCAGCGTCAGATACGGGACAGGGAACGAGCAGTACTTC.

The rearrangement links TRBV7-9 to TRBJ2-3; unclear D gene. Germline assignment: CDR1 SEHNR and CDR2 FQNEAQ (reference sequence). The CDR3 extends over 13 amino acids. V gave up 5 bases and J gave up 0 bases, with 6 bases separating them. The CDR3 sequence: CASSQPSTDTQYF. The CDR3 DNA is TGTGCCAGCAGCCAGCCAAGCACAGATACGCAGTATTTT. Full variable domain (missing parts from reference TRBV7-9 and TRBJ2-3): DTGVSQNPRHKITKRGQNVTFRCDPISEHNRLYWYRQTLGQGPEFLTYFQNEAQLEKSRLLSDRFSAERPKGSFSTLEIQRTEQGDSAMYLCASSQPSTDTQYFGPGTRLTVL.